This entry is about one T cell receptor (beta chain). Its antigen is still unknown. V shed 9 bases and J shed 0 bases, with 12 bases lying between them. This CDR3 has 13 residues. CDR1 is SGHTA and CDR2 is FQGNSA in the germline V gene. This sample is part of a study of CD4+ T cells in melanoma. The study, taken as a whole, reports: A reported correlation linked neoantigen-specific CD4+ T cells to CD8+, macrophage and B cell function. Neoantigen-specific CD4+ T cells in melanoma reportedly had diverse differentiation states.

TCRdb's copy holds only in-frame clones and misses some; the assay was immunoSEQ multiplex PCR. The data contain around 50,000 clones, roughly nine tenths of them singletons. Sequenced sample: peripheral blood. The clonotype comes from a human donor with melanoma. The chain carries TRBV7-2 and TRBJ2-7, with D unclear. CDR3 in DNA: TGTGCCAGTGCATCGTACCGCTCCTACGAGCAGTACTTC. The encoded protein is CASASYRSYEQYF.